Described below is a single TCR beta chain sequence and its context. No antigen is known for it. The TCR beta cDNA libraries contained unique molecular identifiers. TCRdb called the PCR reads again in MiXCR, with one record for every CDR3 protein. The sample shows approximately 630,000 distinct CDR3 sequences, approximately 59% of them seen only once. The entry originates in a study of post-analysis software for immune sequencing data. Study at large: Some patients lacked subtype; others had relapsing-remitting, secondary progressive or progressive-relapsing disease.

The germline gives CDR1 SEHNR, CDR2 FQNEAQ (reference sequence). The CDR3 is 15 residues long. V was trimmed by 1 base and J by 8 bases, leaving 15 bases between them. Overall study results and limits: The five TRBV segments detected at higher frequency in patients than in controls included TRBV5-6, TRBV5-1 and TRBV20-1. Compared with controls, patients showed significantly lower normalized Chao1 diversity. With F measure, samples from one preparation batch clustered together strongly.

What was sequenced was blood. This clonotype was obtained from a girl aged 2 to 9 with multiple sclerosis. The chain combines TRBV7-9 with TRBJ2-1, with a possible D match to TRBD1 (5 bases). The DNA of the CDR3 is TGTGCCAGCAGCTTAGTCCTAGGGGAATGCGATGAGCAGTTCTTC. Protein sequence: CASSLVLGECDEQFF.